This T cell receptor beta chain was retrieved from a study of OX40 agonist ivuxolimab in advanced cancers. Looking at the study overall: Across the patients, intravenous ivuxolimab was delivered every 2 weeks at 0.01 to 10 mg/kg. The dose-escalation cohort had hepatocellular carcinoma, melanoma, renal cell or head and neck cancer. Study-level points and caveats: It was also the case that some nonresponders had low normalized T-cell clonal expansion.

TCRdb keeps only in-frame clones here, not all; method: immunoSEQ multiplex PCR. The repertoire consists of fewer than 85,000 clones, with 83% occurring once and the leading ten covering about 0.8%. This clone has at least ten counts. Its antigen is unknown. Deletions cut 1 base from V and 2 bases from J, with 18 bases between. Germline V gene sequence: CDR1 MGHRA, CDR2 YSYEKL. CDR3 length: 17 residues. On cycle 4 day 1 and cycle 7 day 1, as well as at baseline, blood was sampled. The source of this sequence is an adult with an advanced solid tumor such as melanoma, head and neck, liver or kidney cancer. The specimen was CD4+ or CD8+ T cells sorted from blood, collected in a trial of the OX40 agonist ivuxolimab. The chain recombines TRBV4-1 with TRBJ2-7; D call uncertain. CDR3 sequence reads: CASSQVAGLLYAYEQYF. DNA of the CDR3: TGCGCCAGCAGCCAAGTGGCAGGCCTTCTATACGCCTACGAGCAGTACTTC.